The TCR beta chain described here comes from a study of blood T cell repertoires in COVID-19. Looking at the study overall: Sites in the United States, Italy and Spain provided acute and convalescent COVID-19 samples. Sources were T cells, B-cell-depleted T cells, or PBMCs; the material itself was cDNA or gDNA.

The germline V gene encodes CDR1 SGDLS and CDR2 YYNGEE. Trimming left V 7 bases short and J 1 base short, with 11 bases between. The CDR3 has 13 residues. In the authors' workflow: Amplifying reference gene primers gave estimates of nucleated cell counts. Assay used: immunoSEQ multiplex PCR; TCRdb lists only in-frame clones, some missing. For V, J and clone size, that table is used; D and trimming come from the DNA. The sample holds approximately 45,000 clones, 80% to 90% seen once. The rearrangement joins TRBV9 to TRBJ1-1, with unresolved D. The TCR was taken from a woman of 80 years or more with acute or convalescent COVID-19. The sample was peripheral blood. CDR3 sequence: CASGLDANTEAFF. The DNA for the CDR3 is TGTGCCAGCGGACTGGATGCGAACACTGAAGCTTTCTTT.